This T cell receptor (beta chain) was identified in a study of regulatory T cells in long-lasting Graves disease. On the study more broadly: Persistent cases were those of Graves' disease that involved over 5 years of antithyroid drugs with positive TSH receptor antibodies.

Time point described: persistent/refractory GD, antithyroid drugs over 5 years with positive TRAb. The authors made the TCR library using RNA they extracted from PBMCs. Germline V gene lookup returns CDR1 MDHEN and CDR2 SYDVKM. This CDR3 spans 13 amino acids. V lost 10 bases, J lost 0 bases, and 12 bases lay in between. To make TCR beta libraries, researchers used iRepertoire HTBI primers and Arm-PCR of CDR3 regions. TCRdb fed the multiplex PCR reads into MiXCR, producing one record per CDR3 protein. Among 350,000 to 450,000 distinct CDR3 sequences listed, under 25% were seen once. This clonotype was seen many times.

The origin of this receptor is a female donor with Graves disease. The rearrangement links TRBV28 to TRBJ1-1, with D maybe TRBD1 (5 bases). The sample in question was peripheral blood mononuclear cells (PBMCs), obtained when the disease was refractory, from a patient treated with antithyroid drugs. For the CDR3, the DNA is TGTGCCACCCAGGACACTATGAACACTGAAGCTTTCTTT. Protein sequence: CATQDTMNTEAFF.